One T cell receptor (beta chain) is described in this entry. Its antigen is still unknown. Mismatch repair deficiency was confirmed in all patients, by PCR or immunohistochemistry. Sequenced by immunoSEQ multiplex PCR; TCRdb stores in-frame clones only, minus some. The repertoire has approximately 38,000 clones, roughly 85% of them found once; the top ten carry 3% to 4.5%. The sample belongs to a study of PD-1 blockade in mismatch repair-deficient tumors. Notes on the study in general: Tumor-resident clones, often absent from pretreatment blood, expanded after pembrolizumab and then contracted.

Germline V CDR1 and CDR2: LNHDA, SQIVND (reference sequence). V gave up 5 bases and J gave up 3 bases; unmatched junction bases: 6. This CDR3 region has 15 residues. Sequences were derived from peripheral blood, sampled about 81 weeks after starting pembrolizumab. The chain joins TRBV19 to TRBJ2-7; 11 positions match TRBD2. The source is an adult with mismatch repair-deficient cancer. Written as DNA, the CDR3 is TGTGCCAGTAGTGGCGGGACTAGCGGACTCTACGAGCAGTACTTC. It specifies CASSGGTSGLYEQYF.